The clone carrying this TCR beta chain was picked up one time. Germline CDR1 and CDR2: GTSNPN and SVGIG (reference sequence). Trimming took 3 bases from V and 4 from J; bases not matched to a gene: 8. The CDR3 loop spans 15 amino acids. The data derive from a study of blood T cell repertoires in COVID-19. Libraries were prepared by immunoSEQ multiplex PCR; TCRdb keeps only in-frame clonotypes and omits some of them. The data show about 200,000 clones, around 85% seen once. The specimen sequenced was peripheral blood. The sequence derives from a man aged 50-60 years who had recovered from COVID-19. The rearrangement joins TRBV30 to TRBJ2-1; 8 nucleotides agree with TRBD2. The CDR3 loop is CAWRSLAGFYNEQFF. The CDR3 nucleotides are TGTGCCTGGAGAAGTCTAGCGGGCTTTTACAATGAGCAGTTCTTC. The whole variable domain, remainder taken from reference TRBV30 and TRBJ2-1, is SQTIHQWPATLVQPVGSPLSLECTVEGTSNPNLYWYRQAAGRGLQLLFYSVGIGQISSEVPQNLSASRPQDRQFILSSKKLLLSDSGFYLCAWRSLAGFYNEQFFGPGTRLTVL.